The 24 T cell receptor beta chains below all came from one sample that was sequenced in a study of type 1 and type 2 diabetes patients. The PCR template was genomic DNA. A primer set of 30 forward and 13 reverse primers amplified the CDR3. From the multiplex PCR reads, TCRdb called clonotypes with MiXCR, one entry per CDR3 protein. The table includes some 250,000 distinct CDR3 sequences, around 47% detected once. Sequencing was done on a sample of peripheral blood mononuclear cells (PBMCs). These receptors were taken from a man between 18 and 35 years old with type 2 diabetes.

This chain uses TRBV10-2 with TRBJ2-5, with unresolved D. Germline lookup yields CDR1 WSHSY and CDR2 SAAADI. Trimming took off 3 bases at V and 7 bases at J, with 9 bases between the two ends. The CDR3 spans 12 residues. As DNA, the CDR3 is TGCGCCAGCAGTGATCCCCTGGGGACCCAGTACTTC. It translates to CASSDPLGTQYF.

A few counts support this clonotype. This chain links TRBV27 with TRBJ2-1, with a possible D match to TRBD2 (6 bases). The CDR3 covers 12 residues. Trimming left V 8 bases short and J 8 bases short, with 13 bases between. CDR1 and CDR2 from the germline V gene are MNHEY and SMNVEV (reference sequence). CDR3 sequence (DNA): TGTGCCAGCGGCGGGGCACGGGATGAGCAGTTCTTC. Its translation is CASGGARDEQFF.

The chain carries TRBV5-1 and TRBJ1-6; tentatively, D is TRBD1 (6 bases). The CDR3 spans 15 residues. Trimming removed 1 base at V and 7 bases at J, with 12 bases between. Germline values: CDR1 SGHRS, CDR2 YFSETQ. CDR3 in DNA: TGCGCCAGCAGCTTGTCACAGGGAGACAATTCACCCCTCCACTTT. As protein: CASSLSQGDNSPLHF.

This clonotype was observed a handful of times. The chain employs TRBV25-1 and TRBJ1-3, with unresolved D. Per germline, CDR1 MGHDK and CDR2 SYGVNS. The V and J ends lost 4 bases and 0 bases respectively, with 13 bases between them. CDR3 length: 16 amino acids. CDR3 region: CASSAPTGPSGNTIYF. The CDR3, as DNA: TGTGCCAGCAGTGCCCCAACCGGACCCTCTGGAAACACCATATATTTT.

This clonotype has only one observation. The junction departs from germline at one end; a sequencing error may be responsible. The V and J genes are TRBV12-3 or TRBV12-4 and TRBJ2-7, with 8 bases identical to TRBD2. TRBJ2-1 explains the end of the DNA better; the J call may be wrong. The CDR3 loop spans 14 amino acids. CDR3 coding DNA: TGCGCCAGCAGTGACGGGAGCGGGGGCACTGAGCAGTTCTTC. This codes for CASSDGSGGTEQFF.

The genes are TRBV2 and TRBJ2-3; the D gene is possibly TRBD2 (6 bases). The germline CDR1 and CDR2 sequences are SNHLY and FYNNEI. The V end was cut by 7 bases, the J end by 5 bases, with 19 bases between. This CDR3 spans 15 amino acids. The CDR3 DNA reads as TGTGCCAGCACCAGGTTGGGAGGAGCCATAGATACGCAGTATTTT. It specifies CASTRLGGAIDTQYF.

A few counts support this clonotype. The gene calls are TRBV2 and TRBJ2-2; D remains unclear. CDR1 SNHLY and CDR2 FYNNEI come from the germline V gene. Deletions cut 4 bases from V and 3 bases from J, with 6 bases between. There are 13 residues in the CDR3. The CDR3 region has the DNA TGTGCCAGCAGTGTAAAGGACACCGGGGAGCTGTTTTTT. Translated: CASSVKDTGELFF. Complete variable domain (other parts from reference TRBV2 and TRBJ2-2): EPEVTQTPSHQVTQMGQEVILRCVPISNHLYFYWYRQILGQKVEFLVSFYNNEISEKSEIFDDQFSVERPDGSNFTLKIRSTKLEDSAMYFCASSVKDTGELFFGEGSRLTVL.

This chain links TRBV7-8 with TRBJ1-2; D unclear. The germline CDR1 and CDR2 sequences are SGHVS and FQNEAQ. CDR3 length equals 12 residues. V lost 11 bases and J lost 3, with 13 bases in between. The CDR3, as DNA: TGTGCCTGGAGTGAGGATGACTATGGCTACACCTTC. Translated: CAWSEDDYGYTF. The whole variable domain, remainder taken from reference TRBV7-8 and TRBJ1-2, is GAGVSQSPRYKVAKRGQDVALRCDPISGHVSLFWYQQALGQGPEFLTYFQNEAQLDKSGLPSDRFFAERPEGSVSTLKIQRTQQEDSAVYLCAWSEDDYGYTFGSGTRLTVV.

The V and J genes are TRBV5-1 and TRBJ1-2, with D perhaps TRBD1 (5 bases). V was clipped by 0 bases and J by 4 bases, with 10 bases between them. The length of the CDR3 is 14 residues. CDR1 is SGHRS and CDR2 is YFSETQ in the germline V gene. The CDR3 region has the DNA TGCGCCAGCAGCTTGGGTTCGCAGGGCTATGGCTACACCTTC. This translates into CASSLGSQGYGYTF.

This chain links TRBV28 with TRBJ1-1; TRBD1 might be the D (6 bases). V was pared by 0 bases and J by 2 bases, with 16 bases between. From germline, CDR1 is MDHEN and CDR2 SYDVKM. The CDR3 loop spans 17 amino acids. CDR3 in amino acids: CASSLWGPVGGNTEAFF. The CDR3 DNA is TGTGCCAGCAGTTTATGGGGGCCTGTGGGGGGCAACACTGAAGCTTTCTTT. The whole variable domain, filled in from reference TRBV28 and TRBJ1-1, reads DVKVTQSSRYLVKRTGEKVFLECVQDMDHENMFWYRQDPGLGLRLIYFSYDVKMKEKGDIPEGYSVSREKKERFSLILESASTNQTSMYLCASSLWGPVGGNTEAFFGQGTRLTVV.

As for this clonotype: A junction end diverges from the germline sequence, so it may reflect a read error. The chain uses TRBV6-5 and TRBJ2-1; D uncertain. The CDR3 extends over 12 amino acids. Germline-derived CDR1 and CDR2 are MNHEY and SVGAGI. CDR3 in DNA: TGTGCCATCAGTCGACTTGACAATGAGCAGTTCTTC. Its protein is CAISRLDNEQFF.

This clonotype turned up a few times. The V call is TRBV19, the J call TRBJ2-1, with D perhaps matching TRBD1 or TRBD2 (6 bases each). CDR3 length: 17 amino acids. V was cut by 5 bases and J by 3 bases, with 20 bases left in between. In germline, CDR1 is LNHDA, CDR2 SQIVND (reference sequence). The CDR3 DNA reads as TGTGCCAGTAGTCGGACGGCGGGGAGGACAGACTACAATGAGCAGTTCTTC. This encodes CASSRTAGRTDYNEQFF.

Comment on this clonotype: A single base separates this from a much larger clone, so it may be a read error. This sequence joins TRBV19 and TRBJ1-2; D possibly corresponds to TRBD1 (5 bases). CDR1 LNHDA and CDR2 SQIVND come from the germline V gene (reference sequence). Between the trimmed V and J ends, which lost 11 bases and 6 bases, there was a span of 19 bases. CDR3 length equals 13 residues. The CDR3 bases are TGTGCCTGGAGTGCCGAAGGGGCTCATGGCTACACCTTC. Its protein product is CAWSAEGAHGYTF.

The sample holds one count of this clonotype. This chain connects TRBV11-2 to TRBJ2-7; D is undetermined. CDR3 length equals 14 residues. Looked up from germline, CDR1 is SGHAT and CDR2 is FQNNGV. The V gene lost 3 bases and the J gene lost 1 base, with 10 bases spanning the gap. CDR3 bases: TGTGCCAGCAGCTTCCCGGGCCATTCCTACGAGCAGTACTTC. Its translation is CASSFPGHSYEQYF. Based on the CDR3 plus reference TRBV11-2 and TRBJ2-7, the full variable domain is EAGVAQSPRYKIIEKRQSVAFWCNPISGHATLYWYQQILGQGPKLLIQFQNNGVVDDSQLPKDRFSAERLKGVDSTLKIQPAKLEDSAVYLCASSFPGHSYEQYFGPGTRLTVT.

The chain combines TRBV20-1 with TRBJ2-3; D is perhaps TRBD1 (6 bases). This CDR3 has 13 residues. Per germline, CDR1 DFQATT and CDR2 SNEGSKA (reference sequence). Trimming removed 6 bases from V and 2 bases from J, with 12 bases in between. CDR3 residues: CSARGFNTDTQYF. CDR3 coding DNA: TGCAGTGCCAGGGGCTTTAACACAGATACGCAGTATTTT.

The V gene is TRBV20-1, the J gene TRBJ2-3; a possible D gene is TRBD2 (6 bases). Trimming removed 6 bases at V and 5 bases at J, with 12 bases between. Per germline, CDR1 DFQATT and CDR2 SNEGSKA (reference sequence). The CDR3 extends over 12 amino acids. The CDR3 bases are TGCAGTGCCCCTGTAGCGGAAGATACGCAGTATTTT. This encodes CSAPVAEDTQYF.

This clonotype turned up a few times. The rearrangement joins TRBV5-1 to TRBJ2-7; a weak D match, TRBD1 (5 bases). In germline, CDR1 is SGHRS, CDR2 YFSETQ. The V and J ends lost 1 base and 3 bases respectively, with 14 bases between them. The CDR3 extends over 15 amino acids. This CDR3 is CASSLRSGPDYEQYF. CDR3 nucleotides: TGCGCCAGCAGCTTGAGGTCAGGGCCAGACTACGAGCAGTACTTC. The full variable domain, in which reference TRBV5-1 and TRBJ2-7 provide the parts outside the CDR3, is KAGVTQTPRYLIKTRGQQVTLSCSPISGHRSVSWYQQTPGQGLQFLFEYFSETQRNKGNFPGRFSGRQFSNSRSEMNVSTLELGDSALYLCASSLRSGPDYEQYFGPGTRLTVT.

The chain has TRBV10-3 and TRBJ2-7; D is undetermined. Germline V lookup: CDR1 ENHRY, CDR2 SYGVKD. V gave up 3 bases and J gave up 2 bases, with 8 bases separating them. The CDR3 sequence is 13 residues long. CDR3 amino acids: CAISDVATYEQYF. CDR3 DNA sequence: TGTGCCATCAGTGACGTGGCCACCTACGAGCAGTACTTC.

V is TRBV19 and J is TRBJ2-7, with D hard to call. CDR3 size: 16 residues. Germline V gene data show CDR1 as LNHDA and CDR2 as SQIVND (reference sequence). The V and J ends lost 11 bases and 3 bases respectively, with 26 bases between them. The CDR3 DNA follows: TGTGCCTGGAGTGTACTACGAGTCGGGTGGAACTACGAGCAGTACTTC. It is translated as CAWSVLRVGWNYEQYF.

The chain employs TRBV12-3 or TRBV12-4 and TRBJ1-5; D remains ambiguous. CDR3 length: 13 residues. V lost 6 bases to trimming and J lost 6 bases, with 12 bases between them. The CDR3 coding sequence is TGTGCCAGCAGCCCAGTTCAGCGTCAGCCCCAGCATTTT. It is translated as CASSPVQRQPQHF.

This clonotype has a handful of counts. The CDR3 sequence: CASSISGTSGVYEQYF. In nucleotides, the CDR3 is TGTGCCAGTAGTATCTCCGGGACTAGCGGGGTTTACGAGCAGTACTTC. The rearrangement uses TRBV19 and TRBJ2-7; 13 nucleotides line up with TRBD2. Germline-derived CDR1 and CDR2 are LNHDA and SQIVND (reference sequence). CDR3 size: 16 residues. V lost 3 bases and J lost 4; bases outside the gene matches: 6.

The sample holds a few counts of this clonotype. The rearrangement links TRBV6-5 to TRBJ2-5, with TRBD2 matching 10 bases. There are 14 residues in the CDR3. J lost 5 bases, V lost 5 bases, and 5 bases had no gene match. Looked up from germline, CDR1 is MNHEY and CDR2 is SVGAGI. CDR3 DNA sequence: TGTGCCAGCAGTCTTAGCGGGAGGAGGGAGACCCAGTACTTC. It translates to CASSLSGRRETQYF.

This clonotype was counted ten times or more. The chain carries TRBV10-1 and TRBJ2-7; D perhaps matches TRBD1 (5 bases). Trimming pared 4 bases from V and 2 bases from J, leaving 9 bases between. This CDR3 comprises 13 residues. Germline V gene lookup returns CDR1 WNHNN and CDR2 SYGVQD (reference sequence). CDR3 coding DNA: TGCGCCAGCAGTGGACAGACAACCTACGAGCAGTACTTC. Protein product: CASSGQTTYEQYF.

This rearrangement joins TRBV28 to TRBJ1-2; 7 bases align to TRBD1. Looked up from germline, CDR1 is MDHEN and CDR2 is SYDVKM. The CDR3 runs to 13 residues. V dropped 6 bases and J dropped 4; count of bases not matched to a gene: 5. CDR3 in amino acids: CASSSGQRYGYTF. As DNA, the CDR3 is TGTGCCAGCAGCTCGGGACAGCGCTATGGCTACACCTTC.